The 17 T cell receptor beta chains below were found in one sample sequenced in a study of blood T cell repertoires in COVID-19. TCRdb's table, derived via immunoSEQ multiplex PCR, lists solely in-frame clones and lacks some. The repertoire has under 300,000 clones, around 90% of them found once; the top ten carry under 2.5%. Source material: PBMCs or T cells enriched from blood (not recorded which). The source is a woman aged 55-75 years in a cohort exposed to, infected with or recovered from COVID-19 (not recorded which).

The chain couples TRBV21-1 to TRBJ2-4; TRBD2 is the table's D call and was not checked against the DNA. TRBV21-1 is annotated as a pseudogene. This CDR3 region has 19 residues. The CDR3 sequence: CASSKTSGRASLAKNIQYF. CDR3 nucleotides: TGTGCCAGCAGCAAAACTAGCGGGAGGGCCTCTCTGGCCAAAAACATTCAGTACTTC.

The rearrangement links TRBV19 to TRBJ2-6; D is unclear. The length of the CDR3 is 15 residues. Deletions cut 1 base from V and 2 bases from J, with 6 bases between. Germline CDR1 LNHDA, CDR2 SQIVND (reference sequence). The CDR3: CASSIGAAGANVLTF. For the CDR3, the DNA is TGTGCCAGTAGTATAGGAGCTGCTGGGGCCAACGTCCTGACTTTC.

This clone was seen only a few times. The chain employs TRBV7-2 and TRBJ2-3; D possibly corresponds to TRBD2 (5 bases). V lost 5 bases, J lost 6 bases, and 21 bases lay in between. Germline V gene lookup returns CDR1 SGHTA and CDR2 FQGNSA. This CDR3 region has 16 residues. The CDR3 region is CASSGRPQQLKDTQYF. In DNA, the CDR3 is TGTGCCAGCAGCGGGAGACCACAGCAACTCAAGGATACGCAGTATTTT.

V usage is TRBV24-1 and J usage is TRBJ2-1, with 10 nucleotides matching TRBD2. CDR1 and CDR2 (germline): KGHDR, SFDVKD. CDR3 size: 14 residues. Trimming at V came to 5 bases and at J to 8 bases, leaving 5 bases not matched to a gene. The CDR3 region has the DNA TGTGCCACCAGTGTGGCTAGCGGGAGTCATGAGCAGTTCTTC. Protein: CATSVASGSHEQFF.

This chain uses TRBV25-1 with TRBJ1-6; 7 positions match TRBD1. The germline V gene encodes CDR1 MGHDK and CDR2 SYGVNS. The CDR3 loop spans 16 amino acids. V gave up 0 bases and J gave up 5 bases; unmatched junction bases: 4. CDR3 sequence reads: CASSEYRGTDNSPLHF. For the CDR3, the DNA is TGTGCCAGCAGTGAATATAGGGGGACAGATAATTCACCCCTCCACTTT.

J is TRBJ2-1 and V is TRBV4-3; TRBD2 agrees at 9 bases. J was trimmed by 1 base and V by 8 bases; bases with no gene match: 6. CDR1 and CDR2 (germline): LGHNA, YSLEER. CDR3 length: 15 residues. The CDR3 loop reads CASGASGASYNEQFF. As DNA, the CDR3 is TGCGCCAGCGGGGCTAGCGGGGCTTCCTACAATGAGCAGTTCTTC.

This clone was seen more than once but under ten times. The chain joins TRBV7-9 to TRBJ2-7; weak D call: TRBD1 (6 bases). The germline V gene has CDR1 SEHNR and CDR2 FQNEAQ (reference sequence). CDR3 size: 15 residues. Trimming took 5 bases from V and 2 from J, leaving 16 bases between them. The CDR3 DNA sequence: TGTGCCAGCAGCGCCGCAGACAGGAAAACCTACGAGCAGTACTTC. Amino acid sequence: CASSAADRKTYEQYF.

This rearrangement joins TRBV27 to TRBJ1-5; 9 bases agree with TRBD1. This CDR3 is 17 amino acids long. The V gene's germline CDR1 is MNHEY and CDR2 SMNVEV (reference sequence). The V gene end was trimmed by 3 bases and the J gene end by 6 bases; junction bases not matched to a gene: 12. The CDR3 is CASSFSRDRVSGQPQHF. Written as DNA, the CDR3 is TGTGCCAGCAGTTTTTCCCGGGACAGGGTGTCGGGTCAGCCCCAGCATTTT.

The table lists this clone with a count of one. The chain is built from TRBV10-3 and TRBJ1-2, with TRBD1 matching over 8 bases. This CDR3 spans 17 amino acids. V was pared by 3 bases and J by 7 bases, with 16 bases of the junction left unmatched. CDR1 and CDR2 from the germline V gene are ENHRY and SYGVKD. The CDR3 loop is CAISEGLVAAGTGGYTF. The CDR3, as DNA: TGTGCCATCAGTGAAGGTCTCGTAGCTGCGGGGACAGGTGGCTACACCTTC.

This clone was seen once. J is TRBJ2-7 and V is TRBV2; TRBD1 agrees at 12 bases. After removal of 6 bases from V and 2 bases from J, the junction contained 2 bases not matched to a gene. The CDR3 extends over 14 amino acids. Germline assignment: CDR1 SNHLY and CDR2 FYNNEI. The CDR3 nucleotides are TGTGCCAGCAGGAGGGACAGGGGGCCCTACGAGCAGTACTTC. Protein: CASRRDRGPYEQYF.

V is TRBV27 and J is TRBJ2-1, with D tentatively TRBD2 (5 bases). The V end was cut by 1 base, the J end by 0 bases, with 13 bases between. The CDR3 loop spans 17 amino acids. Germline V CDR1 and CDR2: MNHEY, SMNVEV (reference sequence). The CDR3 DNA reads as TGTGCCAGCAGTTTATGTAAGGACTGGATCTCCTACAATGAGCAGTTCTTC. As protein: CASSLCKDWISYNEQFF.

The J gene is TRBJ2-1, the V gene TRBV24-1, with TRBD2 matching 9 bases. Germline lookup yields CDR1 KGHDR and CDR2 SFDVKD. J was trimmed by 10 bases and V by 6 bases; bases with no gene match: 0. CDR3 length equals 11 residues. DNA of the CDR3: TGTGCCACCAGTCTAGCGGGGGAGCAGTTCTTC. Protein sequence: CATSLAGEQFF.

This chain joins TRBV28 and TRBJ2-1; 10 nucleotides match TRBD2. Trimming removed 7 bases from V and 1 base from J; junction bases left unmatched: 4. This CDR3 region has 15 residues. The germline V gene encodes CDR1 MDHEN and CDR2 SYDVKM. CDR3 DNA: TGTGCCAGCATTATAGCGGGAGGATCCTACAATGAGCAGTTCTTC. This sequence encodes CASIIAGGSYNEQFF.

Note on this clone: Different DNA sequences within this sample yield the same CDR3. The genes are TRBV3-1 (or the pseudogene TRBV3-2) and TRBJ1-1, with 9 bases fitting TRBD1. Per germline, CDR1 LGHDT and CDR2 YNNKEL (reference sequence). The V and J ends lost 5 bases and 4 bases, in that order; junction bases with no gene match: 2. The CDR3 extends over 13 amino acids. The CDR3 nucleotides are TGTGCCAGCAGCAGACAGGGGGGCACTGAAGCTTTCTTT. The encoded protein is CASSRQGGTEAFF.

J is TRBJ2-3 and V is TRBV9, with 8 nucleotides matching TRBD2. The CDR3 is 15 residues long. Germline CDR1 SGDLS, CDR2 YYNGEE. J was trimmed by 2 bases and V by 3 bases; bases with no gene match: 5. The DNA of the CDR3 is TGTGCCAGCAGCGAGAGCGGGAGAAACACAGATACGCAGTATTTT. Protein: CASSESGRNTDTQYF.

This chain joins TRBV15 and TRBJ1-5; the match to TRBD1 covers 7 bases. Germline CDR1 and CDR2: LNHNV and YYDKDF (reference sequence). The CDR3 spans 15 residues. V lost 0 bases to trimming and J lost 11 bases; unmatched junction nucleotides: 10. CDR3 sequence (DNA): TGTGCCACCAGCAGAGATCCTGACAGGGTCGGGACCCAGCATTTT. This gives the protein CATSRDPDRVGTQHF.

The rearrangement joins TRBV9 to TRBJ1-1, with TRBD1 matching over 8 bases. V lost 3 bases, J lost 1 base, and 5 bases stayed unmatched. Germline values: CDR1 SGDLS, CDR2 YYNGEE. The CDR3 runs 15 residues. This CDR3 is CASSAGQGRNTEAFF. DNA of the CDR3: TGTGCCAGCAGCGCCGGACAGGGTCGGAACACTGAAGCTTTCTTT.